These T cell receptor beta chains were read from a single sample in a study of identical twins. TCRdb fed the 5' RACE reads into MiXCR, producing one record per CDR3 protein. This sample has a few hundred thousand distinct CDR3 sequences, with roughly 10% found just once. The specimen was naive T cells sorted from blood. The receptors come from a woman aged 45-65 years in good health. CDR3s include the opening cysteine and the closing phenylalanine or tryptophan. The D gene is left open where the match is weak. The size entry is marked missing in some rows and otherwise reads once, few, many or a size class.

j_call	v_call	cdr3_length	clone_size	d_call	cdr3_nt	cdr3_aa
TRBJ2-3	TRBV18	14	NA	NA	TGTGCCAGCTCACGTCTAGTCGACACAGATACGCAGTATTTT	CASSRLVDTDTQYF
TRBJ2-4	TRBV30	13	NA	TRBD2	TGTGCCTGGAGGGGACTAGCTGAAAACATTCAGTACTTC	CAWRGLAENIQYF
TRBJ1-5	TRBV28	14	NA	NA	TGTGCCAGCAGTTTCGGAGGTAACAATCAGCCCCAGCATTTT	CASSFGGNNQPQHF
TRBJ2-1	TRBV18	13	many	TRBD2	TGTGCCAGCTCACAGGTAGCGGGCTATGAGCAGTTCTTC	CASSQVAGYEQFF
TRBJ2-2	TRBV7-9	16	NA	TRBD2	TGTGCCAGCAGCTTAGGACTAGCGGATAACACCGGGGAGCTGTTTTTT	CASSLGLADNTGELFF
TRBJ2-1	TRBV2	17	NA	TRBD2	TGTGCCAGCAGTGGACCTGTGGGGCGGGAGAGGTGGAATGAGCAGTTCTTC	CASSGPVGRERWNEQFF
TRBJ2-5	TRBV29-1	13	few	NA	TGCAGCGTTGTTCGGTCCTATATAGAGACCCAGTACTTC	CSVVRSYIETQYF
TRBJ2-1	TRBV29-1	14	few	NA	TGCAGCGTTGATGGGGTCCTACGGCGGAATGAGCAGTTCTTC	CSVDGVLRRNEQFF
TRBJ1-2	TRBV29-1	11	many	NA	TGCAGCGCCACCAGCGGCCGTGGCTACACCTTC	CSATSGRGYTF
TRBJ2-1	TRBV2	16	many	TRBD2	TGTGCCAGCATAAGTAATAGCGGGAGACCCCAAGGTGAGCAGTTCTTC	CASISNSGRPQGEQFF
TRBJ1-6	TRBV3-1	18	NA	NA	TGTGCCAGCAGCCTCAAAAGGCCGGTGATCTCCTATAATTCACCCCTCCACTTT	CASSLKRPVISYNSPLHF
TRBJ1-4	TRBV20-1	13	many	NA	TGCAGTGCTCTCTCCGGGCCAGCCGAAAAACTGTTTTTT	CSALSGPAEKLFF
TRBJ2-1	TRBV20-1	11	NA	NA	TGCAGTGCTAGTGGCGCCGGTGAGCAGTTCTTC	CSASGAGEQFF
TRBJ2-5	TRBV5-1	15	NA	TRBD2	TGCGCCAGCAGCTCTACTAGCGCATGGCAAGAGACCCAGTACTTC	CASSSTSAWQETQYF
TRBJ2-2	TRBV12-3/TRBV12-4	18	many	TRBD2	TGTGCCAGCAGTTTCCCCGGGACTAGCGGGAGGGGTCCCGGGGAGCTGTTTTTT	CASSFPGTSGRGPGELFF
TRBJ2-3	TRBV20-1	15	NA	TRBD2	TGCAGTGCTAGGGGGACTAGCGGGAAGACAGATACGCAGTATTTT	CSARGTSGKTDTQYF
TRBJ1-5	TRBV19	13	few	NA	TGTGCCAGTAGTATGCGGGGGGGAGTGACCCAGCATTTT	CASSMRGGVTQHF
TRBJ2-3	TRBV2	15	NA	TRBD2	TGTGCCAGCCCGCCCGGGCTAGCGGTCACAGATACGCAGTATTTT	CASPPGLAVTDTQYF
TRBJ1-4	TRBV4-2	17	few	TRBD1	TGTGCCAGCAGCCAAGATGGGGATAAGGGGGCGCGCGAAAAACTGTTTTTT	CASSQDGDKGAREKLFF
TRBJ2-3	TRBV12-3/TRBV12-4	15	NA	NA	TGTGCCAGCAGTTTAATAGGTCGGATCACAGATACGCAGTATTTT	CASSLIGRITDTQYF
TRBJ2-3	TRBV27	15	few	TRBD2	TGTGCCAGCAGTTCGCGGGAGTGGGGCACAGATACGCAGTATTTT	CASSSREWGTDTQYF
TRBJ2-5	TRBV11-2	16	NA	TRBD2	TGTGCCAGCAGCGAGTTCGCTAGCGGGAACCAAGAGACCCAGTACTTC	CASSEFASGNQETQYF
TRBJ2-7	TRBV11-2	16	NA	TRBD2	TGTGCCAGCAGCCATCACGGCCAGCGGGGCTCCTACGAGCAGTACTTC	CASSHHGQRGSYEQYF
TRBJ2-4	TRBV29-1	14	few	NA	TGCAGCGCCCGGGTGGTTGGGAGTTCAGACATTCAGTACTTC	CSARVVGSSDIQYF
TRBJ2-1	TRBV3-1	16	NA	NA	TGTGCCAGCAGCCAAGAATGGAGCCCCTCCTACAATGAGCAGTTCTTC	CASSQEWSPSYNEQFF
TRBJ2-1	TRBV5-1	15	NA	NA	TGCGCCAGCAGCTTTGGCGGGAATTTCTACAATGAGCAGTTCTTC	CASSFGGNFYNEQFF
TRBJ2-3	TRBV7-9	18	NA	TRBD2	TGTGCCAGCAGCTTAGGAGGACTAGCGGGAGTCGCTTATACTGCGCAGTATTTT	CASSLGGLAGVAYTAQYF
TRBJ1-4	TRBV27	15	NA	NA	TGTGCCAGCAGCCCGTCGGGGAGCCGGTCTGAAAAACTGTTTTTT	CASSPSGSRSEKLFF
TRBJ1-2	TRBV27	14	NA	NA	TGTGCCAGCAGTCCAGGGTCCAGGGTCGGTGGCTACACCTTC	CASSPGSRVGGYTF
TRBJ1-1	TRBV9	15	many	TRBD1	TGTGCCAGCAGCGCCTCTGGGCAGGGGGAAACTGAAGCTTTCTTT	CASSASGQGETEAFF